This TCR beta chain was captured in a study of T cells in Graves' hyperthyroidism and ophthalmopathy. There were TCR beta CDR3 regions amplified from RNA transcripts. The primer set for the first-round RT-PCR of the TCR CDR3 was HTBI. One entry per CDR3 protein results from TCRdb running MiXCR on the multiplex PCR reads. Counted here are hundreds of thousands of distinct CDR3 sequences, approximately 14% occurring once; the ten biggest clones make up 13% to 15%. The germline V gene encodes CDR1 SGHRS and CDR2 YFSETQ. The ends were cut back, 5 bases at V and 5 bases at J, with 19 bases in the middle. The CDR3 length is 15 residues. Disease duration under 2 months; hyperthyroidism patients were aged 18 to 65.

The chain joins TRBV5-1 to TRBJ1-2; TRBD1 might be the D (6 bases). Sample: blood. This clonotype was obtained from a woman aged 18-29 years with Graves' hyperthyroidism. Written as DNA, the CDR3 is TGCGCCAGCAGTCCTACAGGGCCCTGGGAATATGGCTACACCTTC. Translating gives CASSPTGPWEYGYTF.